The sequence of this TCR beta chain was determined in a study of blood T cell repertoires in COVID-19. Recruits, aged about 18 to 90 years, lived in 20 to 30 US areas. This clone was counted a single time. This CDR3 comprises 16 residues. V trimming: 4 bases; J trimming: 6 bases; junction bases outside the gene matches: 10. Germline CDR1 LGHDT, CDR2 YNNKEL (reference sequence). Under the authors' procedure: Amplifying reference gene primers gave estimates of nucleated cell counts. Clones were sequenced by immunoSEQ multiplex PCR, and TCRdb holds only the in-frame ones, with some missing. The V and J calls and clone size are taken from that table; D and trimming were inferred from the DNA. The data show roughly 180,000 clones, approximately 77% seen once.

Input material: PBMCs or T cells enriched from blood (not recorded which). This TCR came from a man aged 55 to 70 who had recovered from COVID-19. This sequence joins TRBV3-1 (or the pseudogene TRBV3-2) and TRBJ2-2; 8 nucleotides line up with TRBD1. CDR3 in DNA: TGTGCCAGCAGCCTGCTTCCAGGGGGCGCTTCCGGGGAGCTGTTTTTT. Translating gives CASSLLPGGASGELFF.